This TCR beta chain is drawn from a study of blood T cell repertoires in COVID-19. Study as a whole: From T cells, B-cell-depleted T cells, or PBMCs came the material, which was cDNA or gDNA.

The V segment lost 4 bases and the J segment 5 bases; nucleotides outside the gene matches: 12. The CDR3 totals 16 residues. Germline V gene data show CDR1 as SGHAT and CDR2 as FQNNGV. The assay was immunoSEQ multiplex PCR, and TCRdb's table has in-frame clones only and misses some. The sample comprises under 500,000 clones, around 89% of which are singletons, and about 4.5% rests with the top ten. The sample consisted of peripheral blood. This receptor was obtained from a woman aged 25 to 39 with acute or convalescent COVID-19. The chain is built from TRBV11-2 and TRBJ2-5, with TRBD2 matching over 8 bases. CDR3 loop: CASSSGLASFGETQYF. The CDR3, as DNA: TGTGCCAGCAGCTCCGGACTAGCAAGTTTCGGCGAGACCCAGTACTTC.